This T cell receptor (beta chain) was observed in a study of EBV T-cell therapy then PD-1 blockade in nasopharyngeal carcinoma. Generated by immunoSEQ multiplex PCR, the TCRdb table keeps only in-frame clones and is missing some. The repertoire holds around 23,000 clones, with around 82% as singletons. Described treatment: AdE1-LMPpoly-expanded autologous EBV-specific T-cell therapy followed by anti-PD-1 nivolumab. This clone is a singleton in its sample. What it binds is unknown. Trimming cost V 0 bases and J 6 bases, with 10 bases left between them. This CDR3 has 13 residues. Germline CDR1 SGDLS, CDR2 YYNGEE.

The chain has TRBV9 and TRBJ2-7; no definite D call. This TCR was sampled from a man aged 35 to 55 with nasopharyngeal carcinoma. The material sequenced was CD8+ T cells from blood, taken at approximately day 62 from a patient whose treatment included autologous EBV-specific T cells and nivolumab. DNA of the CDR3: TGTGCCAGCAGCGTAGGATCGGCGACCGAGCAGTACTTC. Translating it yields CASSVGSATEQYF.